The T cell receptor (beta chain) under discussion was sequenced for a study of T cell responses to AZD1222 COVID-19 vaccine. CDR1 is LNHDA, CDR2 SQIVND, per germline (reference sequence). There are 16 residues in the CDR3. V trimming: 3 bases; J trimming: 0 bases; junction bases outside the gene matches: 5. Generated by immunoSEQ multiplex PCR, the TCRdb table keeps only in-frame clones and is missing some. The sample's table shows around 150,000 clones. The TCR originated in an adult in good health. The sample comprised peripheral blood. This rearrangement joins TRBV19 to TRBJ1-1, with TRBD1 matching 9 bases. The CDR3 here is CASSMGQGLMNTEAFF. The CDR3, as DNA: TGTGCCAGTAGTATGGGACAGGGCTTGATGAACACTGAAGCTTTCTTT.